A selection of T cell receptor beta chains follows, all from one sample in a study of blood T cells in healthy people across ages. TCRdb re-derived calls from the 5' RACE reads in MiXCR, one entry per CDR3 protein. This table has fewer than 900,000 distinct CDR3 sequences, about 34% appearing once. What was sequenced was blood. All receptors come from a man between 18 and 35 years old in good health. The CDR3 runs from the conserved cysteine through the conserved F or W. The order of the fields is clone size, D gene, J gene, V gene, CDR3 DNA, CDR3 protein. A D gene is named only where the DNA matches it firmly. A clone size is listed for some rows: how often the clone was seen (once, few, many), or a class if it is expanded.

size: NA; D: TRBD2; J: TRBJ2-1; V: TRBV2; DNA: TGTGCCAGCAGTACCGGGACGGGGGGTGAGCAGTTCTTC; CDR3: CASSTGTGGEQFF
size: NA; D: TRBD2; J: TRBJ2-7; V: TRBV7-8; DNA: TGTGCCAGCAGCTACGCTAGCGGGGCGATCTCCTACGAGCAGTACTTC; CDR3: CASSYASGAISYEQYF
size: NA; D: NA; J: TRBJ1-1; V: TRBV20-1; DNA: TGCAGCCATGCCGGAGTGAATACTGAAGCTTTCTTT; CDR3: CSHAGVNTEAFF
size: NA; D: NA; J: TRBJ2-3; V: TRBV4-2; DNA: TGTGCCAGCAGCCAAGATCGAAGGACGCGAGATACGCAGTATTTT; CDR3: CASSQDRRTRDTQYF
size: NA; D: TRBD2; J: TRBJ2-1; V: TRBV28; DNA: TGTGCCACTTATCAGGAGACTAGCGATTACAATGAGCAGTTCTTC; CDR3: CATYQETSDYNEQFF
size: NA; D: TRBD1; J: TRBJ2-5; V: TRBV20-1; DNA: TGCAGTGCGAACCGGGACAGGGAACGGTTCCAAGAGACCCAGTACTTC; CDR3: CSANRDRERFQETQYF
size: NA; D: TRBD1; J: TRBJ2-2; V: TRBV19; DNA: TGTGCCAGCAGTCGGGACAGGGGTACAGACACCGGGGAGCTGTTTTTT; CDR3: CASSRDRGTDTGELFF
size: NA; D: NA; J: TRBJ1-1; V: TRBV4-1; DNA: TGCGCCAGCAGCCAAGGAGGGGTGATGAATACTGAAGCTTTCTTT; CDR3: CASSQGGVMNTEAFF
size: few; D: NA; J: TRBJ2-5; V: TRBV11-1; DNA: TGTGCCAGCAGCCGCCAGGACATACAAGAGACCCAGTACTTC; CDR3: CASSRQDIQETQYF
size: once; D: NA; J: TRBJ2-2; V: TRBV7-8; DNA: TGTGCCAGCATCCAGGCCGCGAACACCGGGGAGCTGTTTTTT; CDR3: CASIQAANTGELFF
size: NA; D: TRBD1; J: TRBJ1-2; V: TRBV6-2/TRBV6-3; DNA: TGTGCCGGCAGCCCGAGGACAGGGGTATCTGGCTACACCTTC; CDR3: CAGSPRTGVSGYTF
size: few; D: NA; J: TRBJ1-1; V: TRBV12-3/TRBV12-4; DNA: TGTGCCAGCAGTTTAAGCAAAGGGGGAGTGAACACTGAAGCTTTCTTT; CDR3: CASSLSKGGVNTEAFF
size: NA; D: NA; J: TRBJ1-2; V: TRBV29-1; DNA: TGCAGCGTGAAAGGGGCAGCCAGGCCCGATGGCTACACCTTC; CDR3: CSVKGAARPDGYTF
size: many; D: NA; J: TRBJ2-3; V: TRBV12-3/TRBV12-4; DNA: TGTGCCAGCAGTTTAGGTAGCATTCCAGATACGCAGTATTTT; CDR3: CASSLGSIPDTQYF
size: NA; D: TRBD1; J: TRBJ1-2; V: TRBV20-1; DNA: TGCAGTGCTAGAGATCAAGGGGGCGCTAACTATGGCTACACCTTC; CDR3: CSARDQGGANYGYTF
size: NA; D: NA; J: TRBJ1-1; V: TRBV20-1; DNA: TGCAGTGCTAGGAGGGGGACCGACACTGAAGCTTTCTTT; CDR3: CSARRGTDTEAFF
size: few; D: TRBD1; J: TRBJ2-1; V: TRBV15; DNA: TGTGCCACCAGCAGTGAAGGGACAGGGGGCTACAATGAGCAGTTCTTC; CDR3: CATSSEGTGGYNEQFF
size: few; D: NA; J: TRBJ2-1; V: TRBV11-2; DNA: TGTGCCAGCAGCTTGGTTACCGGGGGCTACAATGAGCAGTTCTTC; CDR3: CASSLVTGGYNEQFF
size: NA; D: NA; J: TRBJ1-1; V: TRBV3-1; DNA: TGTGCCAGCAGCCAAGAAATAGCAGGGGAAGCTTTCTTT; CDR3: CASSQEIAGEAFF
size: NA; D: NA; J: TRBJ2-7; V: TRBV4-3; DNA: TGCGCCAGCAGCCGTGAGGGGGGGTCTGTTTCTGAGCAGTACTTC; CDR3: CASSREGGSVSEQYF
size: NA; D: NA; J: TRBJ2-3; V: TRBV20-1; DNA: TGCAGTGCTAGAATCCGACAGGGGAGGGCAGATACGCAGTATTTT; CDR3: CSARIRQGRADTQYF
size: NA; D: TRBD2; J: TRBJ2-2; V: TRBV6-5; DNA: TGTGCCAGCACCCAACTAGCGGGGGGTTACACCGGGGAGCTGTTTTTT; CDR3: CASTQLAGGYTGELFF
size: NA; D: NA; J: TRBJ2-7; V: TRBV7-2; DNA: TGTGCCAGCAGCTTAGAGAGACAGAGGGATGAGCAGTACTTC; CDR3: CASSLERQRDEQYF
size: NA; D: NA; J: TRBJ1-5; V: TRBV7-8; DNA: TGTGCCAGCAGCTTAGGTGGGGGGCAGGATCAGCCCCAGCATTTT; CDR3: CASSLGGGQDQPQHF
size: many; D: TRBD2; J: TRBJ2-1; V: TRBV20-1; DNA: TGCAGTGCCATAGACACCACCTTGCGGGGGAGCTCCTACAATGAGCAGTTCTTC; CDR3: CSAIDTTLRGSSYNEQFF
size: few; D: TRBD1; J: TRBJ1-1; V: TRBV12-3/TRBV12-4; DNA: TGTGCCAGCAGAATACCAGGGGGCGCGATCGGAGCTTTCTTT; CDR3: CASRIPGGAIGAFF
size: NA; D: NA; J: TRBJ2-1; V: TRBV7-8; DNA: TGTGCCAGCAGCCCGCAGTACGACAATGGGCAGTTCTTC; CDR3: CASSPQYDNGQFF
size: NA; D: TRBD1; J: TRBJ1-4; V: TRBV14; DNA: TGTGCCAGCAGCCAAGCAAGGGGGCGTGATGAAAAACTGTTTTTT; CDR3: CASSQARGRDEKLFF
size: NA; D: NA; J: TRBJ1-2; V: TRBV25-1; DNA: TGTGCCAGCAGTGGAGAACAGGTTAACTATGGCTACACCTTC; CDR3: CASSGEQVNYGYTF
size: NA; D: NA; J: TRBJ2-1; V: TRBV5-1; DNA: TGCGCCAGCAGCCCCGCAGGGGGGAGTGAGCAGTTCTTC; CDR3: CASSPAGGSEQFF
size: NA; D: NA; J: TRBJ2-2; V: TRBV14; DNA: TGTGCCAGCAGTTACAGGGTGGACACCGGGGAGCTGTTTTTT; CDR3: CASSYRVDTGELFF
size: NA; D: NA; J: TRBJ1-1; V: TRBV11-2; DNA: TGTGCCAGCAGCCCTACCCGCGGGACGAACACTGAAGCTTTCTTT; CDR3: CASSPTRGTNTEAFF
size: NA; D: NA; J: TRBJ2-5; V: TRBV24-1; DNA: TGTGCCACCAGCCTCCCTAGTGGGGGCGAGACCCAGTACTTC; CDR3: CATSLPSGGETQYF
size: NA; D: TRBD1; J: TRBJ1-2; V: TRBV7-2; DNA: TGTGCCAGCAGGCCCGCTTCCGGGACAGGGAGAGACGGCTACACCTTC; CDR3: CASRPASGTGRDGYTF
size: NA; D: NA; J: TRBJ1-5; V: TRBV27; DNA: TGTGCCAGCAGACCCGGGGCCAACAATCAGCCCCAGCATTTT; CDR3: CASRPGANNQPQHF
size: NA; D: NA; J: TRBJ2-7; V: TRBV20-1; DNA: TGCAGTGCTAGAGATACGCGGGGAGAATTCTCCTACAATGAGCAGTACTTC; CDR3: CSARDTRGEFSYNEQYF
size: NA; D: NA; J: TRBJ2-7; V: TRBV6-2/TRBV6-3; DNA: TGTGCCAGCAGTTACCCGACACCGAGCTCCTACAATGAGCAGTACTTC; CDR3: CASSYPTPSSYNEQYF
size: few; D: TRBD2; J: TRBJ2-7; V: TRBV20-1; DNA: TGCAGTGCTAGAGATTGGTCCAGCGGGGTATCCTACGAGCAGTACTTC; CDR3: CSARDWSSGVSYEQYF
size: NA; D: TRBD2; J: TRBJ2-1; V: TRBV2; DNA: TGTGCCAGCAGTCAACGGACTAGCATCGATGAGCAGTTCTTC; CDR3: CASSQRTSIDEQFF
size: many; D: TRBD1; J: TRBJ1-2; V: TRBV20-1; DNA: TGCAGTGCTAGAGATGGTCCAGGGGGCACTGGCTACACCTTC; CDR3: CSARDGPGGTGYTF